This T cell receptor (beta chain) was captured in a study of regulatory T cells in long-lasting Graves disease. General study findings and limits: TRBV28, TRBJ1-2 and TRBJ2-5 emerged as the favored segments in persistent disease.

The junction had 5 bases not matched to a gene; V was cut back by 1 base and J by 4 bases. CDR1 and CDR2 from the germline V gene are ENHRY and SYGVKD. The CDR3 totals 16 residues. Arm-PCR of CDR3 regions with iRepertoire HTBI primers generated TCR beta libraries. TCRdb reprocessed the multiplex PCR reads via MiXCR and lists one record per CDR3 protein. The sample has about half a million distinct CDR3 sequences; more than 10% are singletons. On this clonotype: Its antigen is not identified.

Noted time point: newly diagnosed GD, antithyroid drugs for less than 3 months. After RNA was extracted from PBMCs, the TCR library was made from it. The authors diagnosed Graves' disease using American Thyroid Association guidelines. In addition, the sample was reused for a study of T cells in Graves' hyperthyroidism and ophthalmopathy. Per that study: With the HTBI primer set, the TCR CDR3 went through a first round of RT-PCR. Most clonotypes expanded in the thyroid (above 0.001) were also present in blood.

The source was peripheral blood mononuclear cells (PBMCs), collected at new diagnosis, from a patient treated with antithyroid drugs. This sequence originates from a woman aged 25 to 39 with Graves disease. The genes are TRBV10-3 and TRBJ2-7, with 12 nucleotides matching TRBD2. The CDR3 region is CAISEWASGRDYEQYF. The CDR3 coding sequence is TGTGCCATCAGTGAGTGGGCTAGCGGGAGGGATTACGAGCAGTACTTC.